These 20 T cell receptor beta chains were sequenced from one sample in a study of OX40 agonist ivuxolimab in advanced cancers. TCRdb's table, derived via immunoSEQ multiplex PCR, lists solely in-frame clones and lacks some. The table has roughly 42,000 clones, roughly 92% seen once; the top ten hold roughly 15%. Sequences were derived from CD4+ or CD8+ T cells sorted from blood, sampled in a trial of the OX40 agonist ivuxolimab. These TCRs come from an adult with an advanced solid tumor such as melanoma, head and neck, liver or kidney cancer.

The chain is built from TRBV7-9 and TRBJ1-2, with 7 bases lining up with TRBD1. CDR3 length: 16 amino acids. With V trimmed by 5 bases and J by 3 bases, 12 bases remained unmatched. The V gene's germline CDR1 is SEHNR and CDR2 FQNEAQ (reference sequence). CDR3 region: CASSPTDRVNDYGYTF. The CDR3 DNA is TGTGCCAGCAGCCCAACCGACAGGGTCAACGACTATGGCTACACCTTC.

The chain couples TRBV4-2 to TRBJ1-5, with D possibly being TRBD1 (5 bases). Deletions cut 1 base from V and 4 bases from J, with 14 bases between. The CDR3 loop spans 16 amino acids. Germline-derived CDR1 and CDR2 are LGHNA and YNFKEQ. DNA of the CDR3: TGTGCCAGCAGCCAAGGGTACGGACAATCTAATCAGCCCCAGCATTTT. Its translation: CASSQGYGQSNQPQHF.

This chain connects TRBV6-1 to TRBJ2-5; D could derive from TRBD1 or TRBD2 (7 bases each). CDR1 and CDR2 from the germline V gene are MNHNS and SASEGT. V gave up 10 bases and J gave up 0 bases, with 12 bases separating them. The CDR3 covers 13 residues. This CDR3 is CATQGGHQETQYF. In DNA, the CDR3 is TGTGCCACCCAGGGGGGGCACCAAGAGACCCAGTACTTC.

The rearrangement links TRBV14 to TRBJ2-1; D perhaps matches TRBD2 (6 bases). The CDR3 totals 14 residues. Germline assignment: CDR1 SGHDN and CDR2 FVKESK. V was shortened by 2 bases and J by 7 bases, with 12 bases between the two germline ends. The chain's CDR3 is CASSQFRDWNEQFF. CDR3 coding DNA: TGTGCCAGCAGCCAATTTCGGGACTGGAATGAGCAGTTCTTC.

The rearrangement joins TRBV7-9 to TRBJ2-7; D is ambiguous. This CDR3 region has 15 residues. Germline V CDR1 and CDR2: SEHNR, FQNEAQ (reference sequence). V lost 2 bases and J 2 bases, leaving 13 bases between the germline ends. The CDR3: CASSLSVRGAYEQYF. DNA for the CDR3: TGTGCCAGCAGCTTAAGTGTCAGAGGAGCCTACGAGCAGTACTTC.

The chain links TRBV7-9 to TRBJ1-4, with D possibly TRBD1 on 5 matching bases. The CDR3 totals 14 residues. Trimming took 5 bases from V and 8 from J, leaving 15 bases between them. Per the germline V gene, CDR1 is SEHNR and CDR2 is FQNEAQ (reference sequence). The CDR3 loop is CASSRRASSEKLFF. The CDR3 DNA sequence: TGTGCCAGCAGCCGCAGGGCCTCTTCCGAAAAACTGTTTTTT. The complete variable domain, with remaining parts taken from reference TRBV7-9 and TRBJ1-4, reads DTGVSQNPRHKITKRGQNVTFRCDPISEHNRLYWYRQTLGQGPEFLTYFQNEAQLEKSRLLSDRFSAERPKGSFSTLEIQRTEQGDSAMYLCASSRRASSEKLFFGSGTQLSVL.

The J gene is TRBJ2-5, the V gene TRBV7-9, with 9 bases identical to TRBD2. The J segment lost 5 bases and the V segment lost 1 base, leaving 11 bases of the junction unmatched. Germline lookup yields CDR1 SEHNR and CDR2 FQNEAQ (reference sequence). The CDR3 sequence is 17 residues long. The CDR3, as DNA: TGTGCCAGCAGCTTAGAAACTAGCGGGCTTTGGTGGGAGACCCAGTACTTC. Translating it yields CASSLETSGLWWETQYF.

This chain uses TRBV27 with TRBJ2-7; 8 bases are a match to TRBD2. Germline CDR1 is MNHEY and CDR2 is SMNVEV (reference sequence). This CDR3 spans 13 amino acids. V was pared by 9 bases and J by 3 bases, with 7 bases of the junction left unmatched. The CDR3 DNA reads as TGTGCCAGTGCGGGGGCGGGAGGCTACGAGCAGTACTTC. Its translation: CASAGAGGYEQYF.

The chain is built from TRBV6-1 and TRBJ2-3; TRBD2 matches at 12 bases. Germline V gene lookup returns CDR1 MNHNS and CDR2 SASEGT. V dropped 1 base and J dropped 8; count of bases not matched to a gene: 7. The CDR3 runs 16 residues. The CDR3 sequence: CASSEVDLAGGVTQYF. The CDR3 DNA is TGTGCCAGCAGTGAAGTAGATCTAGCGGGAGGGGTTACGCAGTATTTT.

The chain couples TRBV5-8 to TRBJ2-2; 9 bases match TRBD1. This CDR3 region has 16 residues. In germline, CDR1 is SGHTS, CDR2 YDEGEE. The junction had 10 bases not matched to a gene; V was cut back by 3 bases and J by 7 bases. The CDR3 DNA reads TGTGCCAGCAGCTACCGGGGGACAGGGAGGAACGGGGAGCTGTTTTTT. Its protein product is CASSYRGTGRNGELFF.

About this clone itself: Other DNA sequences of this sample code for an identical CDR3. The CDR3 region is CASSSSGTTDTQYF. As DNA, the CDR3 is TGTGCCAGCAGTAGTAGCGGGACCACAGATACGCAGTATTTT. The chain uses TRBV6-6 and TRBJ2-3, with 8 bases fitting TRBD2. From germline, CDR1 is MNHNY and CDR2 SVGAGI (reference sequence). The CDR3 is 14 amino acids. V dropped 5 bases and J dropped 2; count of bases not matched to a gene: 3.

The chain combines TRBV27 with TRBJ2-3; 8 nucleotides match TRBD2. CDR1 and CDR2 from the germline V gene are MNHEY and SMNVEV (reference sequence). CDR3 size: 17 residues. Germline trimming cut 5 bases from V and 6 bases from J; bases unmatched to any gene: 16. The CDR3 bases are TGTGCCAGCAGTCCTCTTTTAACGGGAGGGCCGTTGGATACGCAGTATTTT. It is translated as CASSPLLTGGPLDTQYF.

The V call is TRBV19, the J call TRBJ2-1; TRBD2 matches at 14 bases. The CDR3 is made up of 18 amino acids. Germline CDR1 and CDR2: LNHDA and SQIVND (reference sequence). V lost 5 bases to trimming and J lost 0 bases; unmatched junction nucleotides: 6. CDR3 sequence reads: CASSPGTSGSGSYNEQFF. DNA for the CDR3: TGTGCCAGTAGTCCCGGGACTAGCGGGAGTGGCTCCTACAATGAGCAGTTCTTC.

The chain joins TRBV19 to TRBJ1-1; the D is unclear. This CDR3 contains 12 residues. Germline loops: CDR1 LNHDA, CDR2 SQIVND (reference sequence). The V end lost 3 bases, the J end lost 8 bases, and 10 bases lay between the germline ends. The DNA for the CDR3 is TGTGCCAGTAGTATTAACCGACTAGAAGCTTTCTTT. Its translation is CASSINRLEAFF.

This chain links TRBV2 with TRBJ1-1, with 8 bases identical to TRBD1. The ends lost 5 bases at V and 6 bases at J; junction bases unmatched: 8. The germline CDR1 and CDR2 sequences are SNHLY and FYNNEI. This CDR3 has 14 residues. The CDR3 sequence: CASSSGQGNPEAFF. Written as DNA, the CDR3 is TGTGCCAGCAGTTCCGGACAGGGTAATCCTGAAGCTTTCTTT.

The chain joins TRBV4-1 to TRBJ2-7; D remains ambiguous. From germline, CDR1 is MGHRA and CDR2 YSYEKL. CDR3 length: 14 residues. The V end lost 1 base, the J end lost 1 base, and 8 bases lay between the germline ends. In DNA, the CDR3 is TGCGCCAGCAGCCAAGTTGAGGAGTCCTACGAGCAGTACTTC. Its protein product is CASSQVEESYEQYF.

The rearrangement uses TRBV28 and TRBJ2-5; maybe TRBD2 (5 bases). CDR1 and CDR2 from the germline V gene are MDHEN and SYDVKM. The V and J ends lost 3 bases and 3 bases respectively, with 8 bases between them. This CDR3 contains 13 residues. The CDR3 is CASSFEGEETQYF. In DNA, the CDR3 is TGTGCCAGCAGTTTCGAGGGTGAAGAGACCCAGTACTTC.

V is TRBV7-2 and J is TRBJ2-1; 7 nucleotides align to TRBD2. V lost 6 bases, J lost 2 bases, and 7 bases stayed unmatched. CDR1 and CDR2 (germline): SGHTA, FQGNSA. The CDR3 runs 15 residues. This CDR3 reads CASSPRDYTYNEQFF. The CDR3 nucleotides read TGTGCCAGCAGTCCTCGGGACTACACCTACAATGAGCAGTTCTTC. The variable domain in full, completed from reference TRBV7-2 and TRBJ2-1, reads GAGVSQSPSNKVTEKGKDVELRCDPISGHTALYWYRQSLGQGLEFLIYFQGNSAPDKSGLPSDRFSAERTGGSVSTLTIQRTQQEDSAVYLCASSPRDYTYNEQFFGPGTRLTVL.

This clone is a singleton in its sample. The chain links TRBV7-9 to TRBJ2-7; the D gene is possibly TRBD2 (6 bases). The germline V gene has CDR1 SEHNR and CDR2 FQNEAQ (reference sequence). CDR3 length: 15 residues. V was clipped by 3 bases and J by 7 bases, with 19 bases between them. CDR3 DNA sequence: TGTGCCAGCAGCTTGCAGGGATGGGAGGTTGTTGAGCAGTACTTC. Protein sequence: CASSLQGWEVVEQYF. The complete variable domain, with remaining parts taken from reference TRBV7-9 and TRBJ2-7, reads DTGVSQNPRHKITKRGQNVTFRCDPISEHNRLYWYRQTLGQGPEFLTYFQNEAQLEKSRLLSDRFSAERPKGSFSTLEIQRTEQGDSAMYLCASSLQGWEVVEQYFGPGTRLTVT.

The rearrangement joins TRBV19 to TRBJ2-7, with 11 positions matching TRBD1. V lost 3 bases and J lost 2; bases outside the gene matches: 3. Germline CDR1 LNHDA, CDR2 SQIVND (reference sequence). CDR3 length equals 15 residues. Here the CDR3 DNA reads TGTGCCAGTAGTATCGGGACAGGGGGTCCCTACGAGCAGTACTTC. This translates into CASSIGTGGPYEQYF.